The present T cell receptor beta chain was sequenced within a study of human T cells and chemical hapten exposure. Overall study: Per-sample TCR yield variability stemmed mainly from small pooled library volume differences.

The germline gives CDR1 SGDLS, CDR2 YYNGEE. Germline trimming cut 0 bases from V and 6 bases from J; bases unmatched to any gene: 13. The CDR3 runs 17 residues. The time point: pre-sensitization, week 0. Treatment: therapeutic diphenylcyclopropenone sensitization with weekly scalp DPC. Patches went on only after blood had been drawn each time. MiXCR, applied by TCRdb to the RACE reads, yields one record per CDR3 protein. The sample lists fewer than 350,000 distinct CDR3 sequences, roughly 8% seen once, with 0.9% to 1.5% in the top ten. This clonotype was counted at least ten times. The sequence derives from a man between 18 and 29 years old with alopecia areata. Some clones in this sample may be carry-over from other donors' samples. This chain connects TRBV9 to TRBJ1-1, with 8 nucleotides matching TRBD1. The sequencing here drew on whole blood, taken in connection with sensitization to the hapten diphenylcyclopropenone (DPC). CDR3 sequence: CASSVGEQGDWVAEAFF. The CDR3 DNA sequence: TGTGCCAGCAGCGTAGGGGAACAGGGGGACTGGGTTGCTGAAGCTTTCTTT.